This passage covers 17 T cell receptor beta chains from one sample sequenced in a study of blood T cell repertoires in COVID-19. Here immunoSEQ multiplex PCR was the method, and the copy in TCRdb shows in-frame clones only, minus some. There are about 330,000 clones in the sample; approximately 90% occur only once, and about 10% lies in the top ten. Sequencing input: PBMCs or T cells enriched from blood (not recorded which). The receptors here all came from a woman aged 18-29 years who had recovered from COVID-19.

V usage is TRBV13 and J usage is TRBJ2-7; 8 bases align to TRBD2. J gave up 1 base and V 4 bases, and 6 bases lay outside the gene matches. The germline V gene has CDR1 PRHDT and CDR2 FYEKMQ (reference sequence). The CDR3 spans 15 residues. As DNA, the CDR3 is TGTGCCAGCAGCTCCCCACTAGCGGAGTCCTACGAGCAGTACTTC. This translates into CASSSPLAESYEQYF.

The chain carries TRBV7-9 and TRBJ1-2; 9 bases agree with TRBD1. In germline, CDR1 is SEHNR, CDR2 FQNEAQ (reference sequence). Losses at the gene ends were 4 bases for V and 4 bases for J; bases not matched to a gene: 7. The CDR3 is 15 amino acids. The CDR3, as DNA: TGTGCCAGCAGCTCAACAGGGGGCGCCGGCTATGGCTACACCTTC. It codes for CASSSTGGAGYGYTF.

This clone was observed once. CDR3 sequence reads: CASSAGSNEQFF. For the CDR3, the DNA is TGCGCCAGCAGTGCAGGGTCCAATGAGCAGTTCTTC. This chain connects TRBV10-2 to TRBJ2-1; weak D call: TRBD1 (5 bases). The germline V gene has CDR1 WSHSY and CDR2 SAAADI. The CDR3 has 12 residues. The V end lost 4 bases, the J end lost 6 bases, and 7 bases lay between the germline ends.

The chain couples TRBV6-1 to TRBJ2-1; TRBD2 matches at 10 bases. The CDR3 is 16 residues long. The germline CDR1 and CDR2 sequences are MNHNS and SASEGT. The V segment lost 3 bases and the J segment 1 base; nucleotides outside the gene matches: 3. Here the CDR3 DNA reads TGTGCCAGCAGTGACGCAGCGGGAGGGTCCTACAATGAGCAGTTCTTC. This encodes CASSDAAGGSYNEQFF.

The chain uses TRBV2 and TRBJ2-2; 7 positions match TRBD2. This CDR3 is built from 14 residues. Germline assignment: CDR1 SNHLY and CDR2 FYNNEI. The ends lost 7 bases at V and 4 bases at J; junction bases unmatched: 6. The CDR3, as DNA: TGTGCCAGCACGGCGGGGGATGGCACCGGGGAGCTGTTTTTT. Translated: CASTAGDGTGELFF.

The CDR3 reads CARHQGRKCSQPQHF. CDR3 coding DNA: TGTGCGAGGCATCAGGGGAGAAAGTGTAGTCAGCCCCAGCATTTT. This rearrangement joins TRBV27 to TRBJ1-5; weak D call: TRBD1 (6 bases). Germline values: CDR1 MNHEY, CDR2 SMNVEV (reference sequence). This CDR3 has 15 residues.

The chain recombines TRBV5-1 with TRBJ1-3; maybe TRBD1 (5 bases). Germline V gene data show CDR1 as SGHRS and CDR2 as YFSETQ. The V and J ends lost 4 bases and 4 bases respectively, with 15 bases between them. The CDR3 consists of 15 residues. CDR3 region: CASSPTGHLGNTIYF. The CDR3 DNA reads TGCGCCAGCAGCCCTACTGGACACTTAGGAAACACCATATATTTT.

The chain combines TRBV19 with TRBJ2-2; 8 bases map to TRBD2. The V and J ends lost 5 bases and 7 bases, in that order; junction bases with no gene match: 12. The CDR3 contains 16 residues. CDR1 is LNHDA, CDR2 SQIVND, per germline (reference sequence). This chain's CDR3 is CASSASGLALFGELFF. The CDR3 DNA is TGTGCCAGTAGTGCTAGCGGGTTAGCCCTTTTCGGGGAGCTGTTTTTT.

In DNA form, the CDR3 reads TGCGCCAGCAGACAGAACGAATACAATGAGCAGTTCTTC. Its translation is CASRQNEYNEQFF. This chain connects TRBV5-1 to TRBJ2-1; D unclear. The V end was cut by 5 bases, the J end by 4 bases, with 10 bases between. This CDR3 is 13 amino acids long. Germline V gene data show CDR1 as SGHRS and CDR2 as YFSETQ.

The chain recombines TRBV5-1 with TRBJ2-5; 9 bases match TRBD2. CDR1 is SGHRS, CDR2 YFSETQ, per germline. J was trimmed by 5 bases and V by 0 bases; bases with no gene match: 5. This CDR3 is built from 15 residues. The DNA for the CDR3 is TGCGCCAGCAGCTTGGTGGCGGGGGGGCCGGAGACCCAGTACTTC. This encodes CASSLVAGGPETQYF.

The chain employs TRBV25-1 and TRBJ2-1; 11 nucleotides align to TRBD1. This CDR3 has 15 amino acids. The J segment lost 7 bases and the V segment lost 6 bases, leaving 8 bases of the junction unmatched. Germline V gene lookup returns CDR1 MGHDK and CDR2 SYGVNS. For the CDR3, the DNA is TGTGCCAGCAGCGCTCTTGGGGACAGGGGGAATGAGCAGTTCTTC. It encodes CASSALGDRGNEQFF.

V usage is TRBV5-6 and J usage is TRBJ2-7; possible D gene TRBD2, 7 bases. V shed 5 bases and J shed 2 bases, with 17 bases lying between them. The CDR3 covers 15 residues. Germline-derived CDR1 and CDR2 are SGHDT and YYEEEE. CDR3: CASRVWGGAPYEQYF. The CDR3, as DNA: TGTGCCAGCAGGGTTTGGGGGGGCGCCCCCTACGAGCAGTACTTC.

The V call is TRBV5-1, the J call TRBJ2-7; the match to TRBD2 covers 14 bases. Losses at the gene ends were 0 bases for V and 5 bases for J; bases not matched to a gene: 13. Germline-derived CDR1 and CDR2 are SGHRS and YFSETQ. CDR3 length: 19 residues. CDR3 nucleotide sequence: TGCGCCAGCAGCTTGGGGGGACTAGCGGGAGTGCTCCCCCTCGACGAGCAGTACTTC. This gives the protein CASSLGGLAGVLPLDEQYF.

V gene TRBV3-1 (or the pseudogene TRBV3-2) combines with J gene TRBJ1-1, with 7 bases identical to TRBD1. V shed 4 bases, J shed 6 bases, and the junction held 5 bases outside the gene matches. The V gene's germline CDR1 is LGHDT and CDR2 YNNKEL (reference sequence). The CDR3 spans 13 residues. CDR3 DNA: TGTGCCAGCAGCCCATACAGGGGATCTGAAGCTTTCTTT. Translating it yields CASSPYRGSEAFF.

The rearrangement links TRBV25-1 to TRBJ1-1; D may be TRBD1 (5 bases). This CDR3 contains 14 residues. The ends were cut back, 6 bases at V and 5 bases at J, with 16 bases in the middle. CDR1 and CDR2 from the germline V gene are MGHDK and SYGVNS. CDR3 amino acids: CASSASGQGTEAFF. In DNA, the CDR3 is TGTGCCAGCAGCGCTTCCGGGCAGGGAACTGAAGCTTTCTTT.

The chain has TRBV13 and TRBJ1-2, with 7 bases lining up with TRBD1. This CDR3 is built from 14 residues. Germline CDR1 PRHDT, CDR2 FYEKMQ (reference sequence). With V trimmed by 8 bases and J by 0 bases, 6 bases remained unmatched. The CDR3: CASVRGRPNYGYTF. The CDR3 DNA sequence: TGTGCCAGCGTAAGGGGGCGACCTAACTATGGCTACACCTTC.

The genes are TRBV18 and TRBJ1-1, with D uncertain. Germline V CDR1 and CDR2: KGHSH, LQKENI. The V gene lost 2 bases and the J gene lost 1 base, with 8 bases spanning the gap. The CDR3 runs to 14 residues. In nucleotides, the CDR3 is TGTGCCAGCTCACCATGGGCAGAGAACACTGAAGCTTTCTTT. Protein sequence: CASSPWAENTEAFF. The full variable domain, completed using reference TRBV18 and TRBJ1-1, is NAGVMQNPRHLVRRRGQEARLRCSPMKGHSHVYWYRQLPEEGLKFMVYLQKENIIDESGMPKERFSAEFPKEGPSILRIQQVVRGDSAAYFCASSPWAENTEAFFGQGTRLTVV.